Each of the 24 T cell receptor beta chains below was sequenced from the same sample in a study of T cells in Graves' hyperthyroidism and ophthalmopathy. The investigators amplified TCR beta CDR3 regions from RNA transcripts. RT-PCR in the first round (using the HTBI primer set) targeted the TCR CDR3. In TCRdb, the multiplex PCR reads were re-called with MiXCR into one record per CDR3 protein. The sample carries about 560,000 distinct CDR3 sequences, over 15% recorded once. The specimen sequenced was blood. The receptors stem from a woman under 30 with Graves' hyperthyroidism.

This clonotype was counted many times. The rearrangement links TRBV12-3 or TRBV12-4 to TRBJ2-5; 10 bases align to TRBD1. J gave up 1 base and V 6 bases, and 5 bases lay outside the gene matches. This CDR3 has 15 amino acids. The CDR3 bases are TGTGCCAGCAGCCCGGACAGGGGGGGCCAAGAGACCCAGTACTTC. This sequence encodes CASSPDRGGQETQYF.

This clonotype was recorded at least ten times. V and J are TRBV12-3 or TRBV12-4 and TRBJ2-5; D ambiguous. The CDR3 sequence is 16 residues long. The V gene lost 2 bases and the J gene lost 2 bases, with 15 bases spanning the gap. The CDR3: CASSLRLGNLQETQYF. The CDR3 coding sequence is TGTGCCAGCAGTTTAAGGTTAGGTAATCTTCAAGAGACCCAGTACTTC.

CDR3 region: CASSLSMWGSYEQYF. The CDR3 coding sequence is TGTGCCAGCAGCTTGTCTATGTGGGGCTCCTACGAGCAGTACTTC. The V gene is TRBV5-5, the J gene TRBJ2-7; D not resolved. The CDR3 extends over 15 amino acids. Germline values: CDR1 SGHKS, CDR2 YYEKEE (reference sequence). V lost 1 base, J lost 0 bases, and 11 bases lay in between.

As concerns this clonotype: A read error is possible here, since a much larger clone lies one base away. The V call is TRBV5-1, the J call TRBJ2-7; D is ambiguous. The closer fit of TRBJ2-1 to the DNA end suggests the J call may be wrong. The CDR3 spans 13 residues. CDR1 and CDR2 from the germline V gene are SGHRS and YFSETQ. The CDR3 region has the DNA TGCGCCAGCAGCTTGGCAGTCGGCTACGAGCAGTTCTTC. Protein: CASSLAVGYEQFF.

This clonotype was recorded many times. CDR3 residues: CASIRQGAYGYTF. Written as DNA, the CDR3 is TGTGCCAGCATACGACAGGGGGCCTATGGCTACACCTTC. The V gene is TRBV12-3 or TRBV12-4, the J gene TRBJ1-2, with 10 positions matching TRBD1. J gave up 4 bases and V 7 bases, and 3 bases lay outside the gene matches. The length of the CDR3 is 13 residues.

This clonotype has only a few counts. The J gene is TRBJ2-7, the V gene TRBV5-1, with D tentatively TRBD2 (7 bases). The CDR3 has 14 residues. V lost 0 bases and J lost 4, with 11 bases in between. Germline loops: CDR1 SGHRS, CDR2 YFSETQ. CDR3 nucleotide sequence: TGCGCCAGCAGCTTGGCCCGGGGGGCATACGAGCAGTACTTC. It is translated as CASSLARGAYEQYF.

This clonotype was observed a handful of times. The chain has TRBV4-1 and TRBJ1-1; no reliable D call. V was trimmed by 2 bases and J by 0 bases, leaving 1 base between them. Germline V gene sequence: CDR1 MGHRA, CDR2 YSYEKL. This CDR3 contains 12 residues. The CDR3 DNA reads as TGCGCCAGCAGCCAATTGAACACTGAAGCTTTCTTT. This codes for CASSQLNTEAFF.

In its sample, this clonotype was seen a few times. CDR3 bases: TGCAGTGCTGGAAGACTAGCGGCTAGCACAGATACGCAGTATTTT. This encodes CSAGRLAASTDTQYF. The V gene is TRBV20-1, the J gene TRBJ2-3, with 9 nucleotides matching TRBD2. Germline lookup yields CDR1 DFQATT and CDR2 SNEGSKA (reference sequence). V lost 5 bases and J lost 0; bases outside the gene matches: 6. The CDR3 length is 15 residues.

This clonotype turned up a few times. This sequence joins TRBV30 and TRBJ1-4; 12 bases are a match to TRBD1. V dropped 4 bases and J dropped 11; count of bases not matched to a gene: 8. The germline gives CDR1 GTSNPN, CDR2 SVGIG (reference sequence). The CDR3 is 14 amino acids. CDR3 protein: CAWKGTGGGGKLFF. The CDR3 DNA follows: TGTGCCTGGAAGGGGACAGGGGGCGGAGGTAAACTGTTTTTT. Complete variable domain (other parts from reference TRBV30 and TRBJ1-4): SQTIHQWPATLVQPVGSPLSLECTVEGTSNPNLYWYRQAAGRGLQLLFYSVGIGQISSEVPQNLSASRPQDRQFILSSKKLLLSDSGFYLCAWKGTGGGGKLFFGSGTQLSVL.

In this sample, this clonotype turned up many times. This CDR3 reads CASRPDNQETQYF. The CDR3 nucleotides read TGTGCCAGCAGACCTGATAACCAAGAGACCCAGTACTTC. The rearrangement links TRBV11-3 to TRBJ2-5, with D hard to call. Germline V lookup: CDR1 SGHNT, CDR2 YENEEA. CDR3 size: 13 residues. Deletions cut 6 bases from V and 0 bases from J, with 8 bases between. Full variable domain (remainder filled in from reference TRBV11-3 and TRBJ2-5): EAGVVQSPRYKIIEKKQPVAFWCNPISGHNTLYWYLQNLGQGPELLIRYENEEAVDDSQLPKDRFSAERLKGVDSTLKIQPAELGDSAVYLCASRPDNQETQYFGPGTRLLVL.

This chain joins TRBV18 and TRBJ2-2; 12 bases match TRBD2. Germline-derived CDR1 and CDR2 are KGHSH and LQKENI. V trimming: 6 bases; J trimming: 5 bases; junction bases outside the gene matches: 7. The CDR3 spans 16 residues. CDR3 coding DNA: TGTGCCAGCTCGACTAGCGGGAGTTCTCAAACCGGGGAGCTGTTTTTT. This codes for CASSTSGSSQTGELFF.

This clonotype came up a few times. The CDR3 reads CASSLDYRDSKSYGYTF. CDR3 nucleotide sequence: TGTGCCAGCAGCTTAGATTACCGGGACAGCAAATCCTATGGCTACACCTTC. This rearrangement joins TRBV7-8 to TRBJ1-2, with TRBD1 identical over 7 bases. This CDR3 is built from 17 residues. The V and J ends lost 1 base and 4 bases, in that order; junction bases with no gene match: 12. From germline, CDR1 is SGHVS and CDR2 FQNEAQ.

This clonotype was observed many times. The rearrangement uses TRBV5-1 and TRBJ2-7; D gene unclear. The CDR3 totals 11 residues. Germline-derived CDR1 and CDR2 are SGHRS and YFSETQ. V lost 4 bases and J lost 4, with 6 bases in between. DNA for the CDR3: TGCGCCAGCAGCACCGATTACGAGCAGTACTTC. It specifies CASSTDYEQYF. The whole variable domain, filled in from reference TRBV5-1 and TRBJ2-7, reads KAGVTQTPRYLIKTRGQQVTLSCSPISGHRSVSWYQQTPGQGLQFLFEYFSETQRNKGNFPGRFSGRQFSNSRSEMNVSTLELGDSALYLCASSTDYEQYFGPGTRLTVT.

In its sample, this clonotype was seen a few times. The V and J genes are TRBV13 and TRBJ1-2, with D hard to call. The CDR3 extends over 15 amino acids. The germline gives CDR1 PRHDT, CDR2 FYEKMQ (reference sequence). Trimming pared 4 bases from V and 3 bases from J, leaving 15 bases between. The CDR3 region has the DNA TGTGCCAGCAGCTCTCAGGAGGGTGAAGACTATGGCTACACCTTC. It specifies CASSSQEGEDYGYTF.

The rearrangement joins TRBV19 to TRBJ1-1, with TRBD1 as a possible D gene (5 bases). V lost 2 bases and J lost 9, with 13 bases in between. CDR3 size: 13 residues. CDR1 and CDR2 (germline): LNHDA, SQIVND (reference sequence). CDR3 nucleotides: TGTGCCAGTAGTATAAAGGCAGGGACGAAAGCTTTCTTT. It is translated as CASSIKAGTKAFF.

This clonotype was found a few times. The chain couples TRBV19 to TRBJ1-2, with 9 positions matching TRBD1. Germline CDR1 LNHDA, CDR2 SQIVND (reference sequence). The CDR3 totals 15 residues. The V and J ends lost 5 bases and 3 bases, in that order; junction bases with no gene match: 7. The CDR3 coding sequence is TGTGCCAGTAGTCCGGGGACAGGGCAAGACTATGGCTACACCTTC. Translation: CASSPGTGQDYGYTF.

This chain joins TRBV10-3 and TRBJ2-3; D is perhaps TRBD1 or TRBD2 (6 bases each). Trimming took 4 bases from V and 1 from J, leaving 12 bases between them. Germline CDR1 is ENHRY and CDR2 is SYGVKD. The CDR3 is made up of 15 amino acids. The CDR3 protein is CAISVARGGTDTQYF. The DNA of the CDR3 is TGTGCCATCAGTGTGGCGAGGGGGGGCACAGATACGCAGTATTTT.

The genes are TRBV7-2 and TRBJ1-2; TRBD1 matches at 7 bases. The CDR3 is made up of 13 amino acids. Trimming cost V 5 bases and J 6 bases; bases outside gene matches: 6. In germline, CDR1 is SGHTA, CDR2 FQGNSA. CDR3 protein: CASSRPDRDGYTF. Written as DNA, the CDR3 is TGTGCCAGCAGCCGACCCGACAGGGATGGCTACACCTTC.

Ten or more counts support this clonotype. The V and J genes are TRBV5-1 and TRBJ1-2; D is perhaps TRBD1 (5 bases). The CDR3 sequence is 13 residues long. The ends were cut back, 3 bases at V and 6 bases at J, with 12 bases in the middle. Germline-derived CDR1 and CDR2 are SGHRS and YFSETQ. As DNA, the CDR3 is TGCGCCAGCAGCTCAGGACAATTCCATGGCTACACCTTC. Translating gives CASSSGQFHGYTF.

The chain has TRBV5-6 and TRBJ2-7; TRBD1 aligns across 7 bases. CDR1 is SGHDT and CDR2 is YYEEEE in the germline V gene. V was pared by 4 bases and J by 3 bases, with 7 bases of the junction left unmatched. The CDR3 extends over 14 amino acids. For the CDR3, the DNA is TGTGCCAGCAGCGAAACCGGGACAGTCTACGAGCAGTACTTC. It specifies CASSETGTVYEQYF. Full variable domain (remainder filled in from reference TRBV5-6 and TRBJ2-7): DAGVTQSPTHLIKTRGQQVTLRCSPKSGHDTVSWYQQALGQGPQFIFQYYEEEERQRGNFPDRFSGHQFPNYSSELNVNALLLGDSALYLCASSETGTVYEQYFGPGTRLTVT.

This clonotype was counted ten times or more. The genes are TRBV3-1 and TRBJ1-3; a weak D match, TRBD1 (5 bases). Deletions cut 7 bases from V and 0 bases from J, with 10 bases between. CDR1 and CDR2 (germline): LGHDT, YNNKEL (reference sequence). The CDR3 covers 14 residues. In nucleotides, the CDR3 is TGTGCCAGCACGACAGTTTCCTCTGGAAACACCATATATTTT. Its protein product is CASTTVSSGNTIYF.

This clonotype was counted a few times. This chain uses TRBV11-3 with TRBJ2-2, with D perhaps TRBD1 (6 bases). Germline CDR1 is SGHNT and CDR2 is YENEEA. The V end was cut by 1 base, the J end by 6 bases, with 6 bases between. The CDR3 runs to 13 residues. For the CDR3, the DNA is TGTGCCAGCAGCTTAGGACAGGCCGGGGAGCTGTTTTTT. Translation: CASSLGQAGELFF.

This clonotype was seen repeatedly, ten times or more. The chain has TRBV27 and TRBJ2-7, with D perhaps matching TRBD1 (6 bases). V lost 6 bases, J lost 1 base, and 16 bases lay in between. The CDR3 is made up of 15 amino acids. Looked up from germline, CDR1 is MNHEY and CDR2 is SMNVEV (reference sequence). CDR3: CASSVTTGNSYEQYF. In DNA, the CDR3 is TGTGCCAGCAGCGTTACGACAGGAAATTCCTACGAGCAGTACTTC.

The J gene is TRBJ1-4, the V gene TRBV5-1, with D possibly TRBD1 on 6 matching bases. V shed 5 bases and J shed 3 bases, with 8 bases lying between them. The length of the CDR3 is 13 residues. CDR1 and CDR2 (germline): SGHRS, YFSETQ. The CDR3 sequence: CASSHRANEKLFF. CDR3 bases: TGCGCCAGCAGTCACAGGGCTAATGAAAAACTGTTTTTT.